The source of this TCR beta chain is a study of blood T cells in healthy people across ages. This CDR3 is built from 14 residues. CDR1 is SGHTA, CDR2 FQGNSA, per germline. V was shortened by 8 bases and J by 4 bases, with 15 bases between the two germline ends. A sample-barcoded 5' primer and a J-beta primer mix were used in a second PCR of roughly 6 to 11 cycles. Template switching added a 12-random-nucleotide identifier to every cDNA molecule. TCRdb reanalysed the 5' RACE reads using MiXCR and keeps one entry per CDR3 protein. The sample carries about 640,000 distinct CDR3 sequences, around three fifths recorded once. With respect to this clonotype: Its antigen remains unknown.

Overall study results and limits: Unknown donor CMV status possibly confounded expanded clonotype changes.

V gene TRBV7-2 combines with J gene TRBJ2-1; D may correspond to TRBD1 or TRBD2 (6 bases each). Sample: blood. This sequence was found in a man in his sixties in good health. This chain's CDR3 is CASSGAQYYNEQFF. CDR3 sequence (DNA): TGTGCCAGCTCGGGGGCTCAGTATTACAATGAGCAGTTCTTC.